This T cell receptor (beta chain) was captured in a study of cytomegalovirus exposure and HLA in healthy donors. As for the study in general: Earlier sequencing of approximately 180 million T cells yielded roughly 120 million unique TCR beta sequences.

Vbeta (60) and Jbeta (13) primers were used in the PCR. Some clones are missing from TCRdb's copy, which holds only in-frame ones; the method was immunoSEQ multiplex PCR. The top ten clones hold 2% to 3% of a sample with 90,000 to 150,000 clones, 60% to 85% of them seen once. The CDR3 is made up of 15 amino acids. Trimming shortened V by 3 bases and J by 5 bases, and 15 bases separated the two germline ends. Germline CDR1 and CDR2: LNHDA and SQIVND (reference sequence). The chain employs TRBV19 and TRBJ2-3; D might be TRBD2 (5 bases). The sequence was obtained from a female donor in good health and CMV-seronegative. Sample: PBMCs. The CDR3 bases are TGTGCCAGTAGTATGGTCTGGGAAGAGGGAGATACGCAGTATTTT. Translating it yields CASSMVWEEGDTQYF.